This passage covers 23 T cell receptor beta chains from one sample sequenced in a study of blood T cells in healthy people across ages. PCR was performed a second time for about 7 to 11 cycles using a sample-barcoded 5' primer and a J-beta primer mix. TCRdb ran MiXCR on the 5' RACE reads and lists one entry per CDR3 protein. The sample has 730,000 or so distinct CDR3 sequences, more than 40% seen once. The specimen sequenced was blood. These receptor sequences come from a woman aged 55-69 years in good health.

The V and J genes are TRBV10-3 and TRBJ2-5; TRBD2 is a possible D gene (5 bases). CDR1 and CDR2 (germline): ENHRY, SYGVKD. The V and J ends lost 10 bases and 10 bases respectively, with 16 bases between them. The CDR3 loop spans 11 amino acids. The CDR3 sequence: CASKEDEGQYF. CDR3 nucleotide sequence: TGTGCCAGCAAGGAGGATGAGGGCCAGTACTTC.

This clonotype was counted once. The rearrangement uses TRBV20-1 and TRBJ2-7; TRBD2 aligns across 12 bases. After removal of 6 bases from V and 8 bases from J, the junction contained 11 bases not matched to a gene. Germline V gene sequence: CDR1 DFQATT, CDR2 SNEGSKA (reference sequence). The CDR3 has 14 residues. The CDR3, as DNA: TGCAGTGCCTGGACTAGCGGGATTGGGTACAAGCAGTACTTC. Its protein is CSAWTSGIGYKQYF.

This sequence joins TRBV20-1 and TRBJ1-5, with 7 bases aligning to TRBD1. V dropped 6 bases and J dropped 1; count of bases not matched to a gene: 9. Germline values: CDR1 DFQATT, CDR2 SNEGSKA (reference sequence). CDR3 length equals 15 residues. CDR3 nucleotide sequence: TGCAGTGCCTATACAGGGGCCGGGAGCAATCAGCCCCAGCATTTT. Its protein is CSAYTGAGSNQPQHF.

CDR3 in DNA: TGTGCCAGTAGAACAGGGGGCAGAGAGACCCAGTACTTC. It encodes CASRTGGRETQYF. This chain connects TRBV2 to TRBJ2-5; TRBD1 matches 9 bases. The CDR3 runs 13 residues. Germline assignment: CDR1 SNHLY and CDR2 FYNNEI. V lost 9 bases to trimming and J lost 4 bases; unmatched junction nucleotides: 6. Full variable domain (rest looked up from reference TRBV2 and TRBJ2-5): EPEVTQTPSHQVTQMGQEVILRCVPISNHLYFYWYRQILGQKVEFLVSFYNNEISEKSEIFDDQFSVERPDGSNFTLKIRSTKLEDSAMYFCASRTGGRETQYFGPGTRLLVL.

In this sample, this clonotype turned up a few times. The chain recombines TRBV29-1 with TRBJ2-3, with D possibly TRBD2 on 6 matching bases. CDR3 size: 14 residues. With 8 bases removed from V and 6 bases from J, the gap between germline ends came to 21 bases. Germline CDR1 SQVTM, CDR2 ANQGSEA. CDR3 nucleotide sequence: TGCAGCTCGATGGGGGGATCGGGGCCGGATACGCAGTATTTT. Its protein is CSSMGGSGPDTQYF.

CDR3 coding DNA: TGTGCCAGCAGCTTAGTCTTGAGTGCCACTGAAGCTTTCTTT. Translating it yields CASSLVLSATEAFF. V usage is TRBV7-9 and J usage is TRBJ1-1; D call uncertain. CDR1 is SEHNR, CDR2 FQNEAQ, per germline (reference sequence). CDR3 length equals 14 residues. With 1 base removed from V and 4 bases from J, the gap between germline ends came to 10 bases.

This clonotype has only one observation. The CDR3 DNA follows: TGTGCCAGCAGCCCACGGCGAAGGGGAGAAGGTGAAGCTTTCTTT. Its protein product is CASSPRRRGEGEAFF. V gene TRBV7-3 combines with J gene TRBJ1-1, with D possibly being TRBD1 (5 bases). Germline V CDR1 and CDR2: SGHTA, FQGTGA. The CDR3 spans 15 residues. Trimming left V 5 bases short and J 7 bases short, with 20 bases between. The full variable domain, rest sourced from reference TRBV7-3 and TRBJ1-1, is GAGVSQTPSNKVTEKGKYVELRCDPISGHTALYWYRQSLGQGPEFLIYFQGTGAADDSGLPNDRFFAVRPEGSVSTLKIQRTERGDSAVYLCASSPRRRGEGEAFFGQGTRLTVV.

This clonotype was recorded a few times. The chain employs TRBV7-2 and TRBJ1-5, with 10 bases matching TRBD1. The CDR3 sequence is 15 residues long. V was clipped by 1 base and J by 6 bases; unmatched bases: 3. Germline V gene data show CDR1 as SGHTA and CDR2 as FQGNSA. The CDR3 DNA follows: TGTGCCAGCAGCTTAGGGACAGGGGGGAGTCAGCCCCAGCATTTT. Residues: CASSLGTGGSQPQHF. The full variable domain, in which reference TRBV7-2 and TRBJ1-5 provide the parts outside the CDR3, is GAGVSQSPSNKVTEKGKDVELRCDPISGHTALYWYRQSLGQGLEFLIYFQGNSAPDKSGLPSDRFSAERTGGSVSTLTIQRTQQEDSAVYLCASSLGTGGSQPQHFGDGTRLSIL.

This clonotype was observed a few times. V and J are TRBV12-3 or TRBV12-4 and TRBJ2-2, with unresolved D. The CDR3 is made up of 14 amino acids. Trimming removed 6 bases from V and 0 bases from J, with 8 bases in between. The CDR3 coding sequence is TGTGCCAGCAGAGGGTCCGCGAACACCGGGGAGCTGTTTTTT. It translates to CASRGSANTGELFF.

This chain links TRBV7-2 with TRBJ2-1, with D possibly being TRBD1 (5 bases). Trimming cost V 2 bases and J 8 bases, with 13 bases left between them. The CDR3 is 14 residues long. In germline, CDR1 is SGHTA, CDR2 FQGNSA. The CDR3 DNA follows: TGTGCCAGCAGCTTACGGGCAGGGTCGGATGAGCAGTTCTTC. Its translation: CASSLRAGSDEQFF. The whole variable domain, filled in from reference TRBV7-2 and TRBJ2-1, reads GAGVSQSPSNKVTEKGKDVELRCDPISGHTALYWYRQSLGQGLEFLIYFQGNSAPDKSGLPSDRFSAERTGGSVSTLTIQRTQQEDSAVYLCASSLRAGSDEQFFGPGTRLTVL.

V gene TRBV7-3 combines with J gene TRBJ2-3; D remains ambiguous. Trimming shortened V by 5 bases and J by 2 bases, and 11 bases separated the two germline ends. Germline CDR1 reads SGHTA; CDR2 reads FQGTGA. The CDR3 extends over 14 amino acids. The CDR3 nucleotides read TGTGCCAGCAGCACAAGATTCTCCACAGATACGCAGTATTTT. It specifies CASSTRFSTDTQYF.

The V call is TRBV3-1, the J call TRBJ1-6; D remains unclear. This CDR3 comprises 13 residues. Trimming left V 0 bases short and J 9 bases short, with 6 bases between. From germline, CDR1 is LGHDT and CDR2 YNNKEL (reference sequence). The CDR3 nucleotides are TGTGCCAGCAGCCAAGAAGAGGGTTCACCCCTCCACTTT. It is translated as CASSQEEGSPLHF.

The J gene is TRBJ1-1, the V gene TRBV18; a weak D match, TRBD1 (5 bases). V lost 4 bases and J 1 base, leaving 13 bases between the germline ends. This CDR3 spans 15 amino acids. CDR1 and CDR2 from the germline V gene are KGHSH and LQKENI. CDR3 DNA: TGTGCCAGCTCACGACTCAGGGCGGAGAACACTGAAGCTTTCTTT. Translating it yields CASSRLRAENTEAFF.

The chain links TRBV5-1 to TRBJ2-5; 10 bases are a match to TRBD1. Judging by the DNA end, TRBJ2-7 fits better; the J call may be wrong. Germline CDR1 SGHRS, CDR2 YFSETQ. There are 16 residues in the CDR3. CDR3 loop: CASSLGQGALWYEQYF. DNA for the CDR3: TGCGCCAGCAGCTTGGGACAGGGGGCGTTATGGTACGAGCAGTACTTC.

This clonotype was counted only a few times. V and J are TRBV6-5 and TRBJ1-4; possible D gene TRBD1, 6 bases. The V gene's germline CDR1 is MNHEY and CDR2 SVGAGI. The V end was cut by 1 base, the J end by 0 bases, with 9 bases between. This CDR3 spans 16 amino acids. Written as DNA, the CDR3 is TGTGCCAGCAGTTACTGGGGGGGCGCAACTAATGAAAAACTGTTTTTT. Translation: CASSYWGGATNEKLFF.

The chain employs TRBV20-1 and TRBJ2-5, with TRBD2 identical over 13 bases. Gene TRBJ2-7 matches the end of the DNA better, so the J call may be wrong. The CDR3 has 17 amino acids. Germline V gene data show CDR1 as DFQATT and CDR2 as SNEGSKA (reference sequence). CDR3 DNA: TGCAGTGCTATCCGGACTAGCGGGGGAGGGGGGGGTTACGAGCAGTACTTC. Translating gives CSAIRTSGGGGGYEQYF.

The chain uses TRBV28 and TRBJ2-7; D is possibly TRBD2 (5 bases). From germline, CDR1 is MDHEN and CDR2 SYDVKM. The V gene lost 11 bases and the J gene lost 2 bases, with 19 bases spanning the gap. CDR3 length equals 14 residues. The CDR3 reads CACTTLQLAYEQYF. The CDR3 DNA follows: TGTGCCTGCACCACTCTACAACTAGCCTACGAGCAGTACTTC.

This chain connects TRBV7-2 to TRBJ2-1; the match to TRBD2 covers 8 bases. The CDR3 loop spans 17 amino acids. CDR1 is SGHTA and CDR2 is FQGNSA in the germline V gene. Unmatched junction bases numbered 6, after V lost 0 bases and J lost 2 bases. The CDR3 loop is CASSLAASGRAYNEQFF. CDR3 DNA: TGTGCCAGCAGCTTAGCGGCCAGCGGGAGAGCCTACAATGAGCAGTTCTTC.

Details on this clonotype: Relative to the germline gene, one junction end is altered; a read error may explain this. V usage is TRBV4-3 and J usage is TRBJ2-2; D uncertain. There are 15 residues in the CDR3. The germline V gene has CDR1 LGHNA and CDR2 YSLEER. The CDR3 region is CVSSQGLGLTRELFF. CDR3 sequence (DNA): TGCGTCAGCAGCCAAGGCCTCGGCCTCACCCGGGAGCTGTTTTTT.

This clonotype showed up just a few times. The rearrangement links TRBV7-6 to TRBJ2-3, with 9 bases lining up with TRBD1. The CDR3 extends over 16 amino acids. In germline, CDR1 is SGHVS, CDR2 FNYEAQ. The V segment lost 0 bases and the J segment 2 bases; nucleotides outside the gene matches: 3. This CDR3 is CASSLAGTGNTDTQYF. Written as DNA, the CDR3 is TGTGCCAGCAGCTTAGCCGGGACAGGGAACACAGATACGCAGTATTTT.

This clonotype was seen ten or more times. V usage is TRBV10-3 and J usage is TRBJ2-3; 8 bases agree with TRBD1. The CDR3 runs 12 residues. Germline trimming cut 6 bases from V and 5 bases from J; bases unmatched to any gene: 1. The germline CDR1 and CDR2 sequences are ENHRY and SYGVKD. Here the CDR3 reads CAIRDREDTQYF. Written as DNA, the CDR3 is TGTGCCATCAGGGACAGGGAAGATACGCAGTATTTT.

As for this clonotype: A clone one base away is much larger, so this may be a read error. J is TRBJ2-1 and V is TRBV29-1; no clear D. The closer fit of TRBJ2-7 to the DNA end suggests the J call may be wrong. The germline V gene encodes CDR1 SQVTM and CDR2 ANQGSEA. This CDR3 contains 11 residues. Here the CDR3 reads CSVGRYNEQYF. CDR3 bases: TGCAGCGTTGGCAGGTACAATGAGCAGTACTTC.

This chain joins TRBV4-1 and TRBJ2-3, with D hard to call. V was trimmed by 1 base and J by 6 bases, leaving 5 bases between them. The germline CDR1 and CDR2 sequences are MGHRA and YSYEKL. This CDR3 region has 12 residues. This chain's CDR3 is CASSQAVDTQYF. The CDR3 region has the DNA TGCGCCAGCAGCCAAGCGGTGGATACGCAGTATTTT.